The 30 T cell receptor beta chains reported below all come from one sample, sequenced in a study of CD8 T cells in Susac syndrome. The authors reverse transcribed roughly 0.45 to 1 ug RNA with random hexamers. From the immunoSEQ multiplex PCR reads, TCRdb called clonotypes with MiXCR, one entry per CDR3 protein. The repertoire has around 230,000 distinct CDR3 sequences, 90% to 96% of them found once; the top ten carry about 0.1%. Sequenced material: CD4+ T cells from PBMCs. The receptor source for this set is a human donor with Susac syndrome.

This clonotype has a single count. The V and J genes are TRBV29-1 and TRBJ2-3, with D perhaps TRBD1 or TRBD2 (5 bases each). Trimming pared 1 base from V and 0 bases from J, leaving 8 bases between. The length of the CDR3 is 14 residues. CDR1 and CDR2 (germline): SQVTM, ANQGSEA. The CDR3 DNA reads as TGCAGCGTTGAAGCGGGGCGTAGCACAGATACGCAGTATTTT. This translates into CSVEAGRSTDTQYF.

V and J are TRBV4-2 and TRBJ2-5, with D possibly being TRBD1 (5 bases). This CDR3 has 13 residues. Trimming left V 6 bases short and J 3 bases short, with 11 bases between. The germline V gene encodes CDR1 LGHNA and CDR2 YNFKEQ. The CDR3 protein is CASSVGLKETQYF. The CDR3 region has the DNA TGTGCCAGCAGTGTGGGGCTAAAAGAGACCCAGTACTTC.

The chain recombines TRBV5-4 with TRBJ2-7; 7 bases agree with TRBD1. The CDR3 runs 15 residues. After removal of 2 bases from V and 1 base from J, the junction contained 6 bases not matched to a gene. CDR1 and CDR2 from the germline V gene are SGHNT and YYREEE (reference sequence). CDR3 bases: TGTGCCAGCAGCTTCGGCCGGGACAGATCCTACGAGCAGTACTTC. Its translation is CASSFGRDRSYEQYF.

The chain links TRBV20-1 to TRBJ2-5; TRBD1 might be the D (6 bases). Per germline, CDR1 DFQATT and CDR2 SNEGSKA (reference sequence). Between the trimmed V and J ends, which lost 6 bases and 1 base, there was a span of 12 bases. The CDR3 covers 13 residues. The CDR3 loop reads CSAGQHPQETQYF. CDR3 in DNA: TGCAGTGCCGGACAGCACCCCCAAGAGACCCAGTACTTC.

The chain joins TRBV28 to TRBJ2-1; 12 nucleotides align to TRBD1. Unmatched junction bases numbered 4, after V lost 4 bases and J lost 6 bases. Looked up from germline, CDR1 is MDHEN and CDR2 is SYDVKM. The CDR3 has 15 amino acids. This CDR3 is CASSYGTGGINEQFF. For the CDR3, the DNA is TGTGCCAGCAGTTACGGGACAGGGGGCATCAATGAGCAGTTCTTC.

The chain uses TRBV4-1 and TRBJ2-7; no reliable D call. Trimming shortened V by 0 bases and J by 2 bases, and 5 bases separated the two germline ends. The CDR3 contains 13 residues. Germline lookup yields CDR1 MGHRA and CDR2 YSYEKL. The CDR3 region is CASSQEPAYEQYF. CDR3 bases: TGCGCCAGCAGCCAAGAGCCCGCCTACGAGCAGTACTTC.

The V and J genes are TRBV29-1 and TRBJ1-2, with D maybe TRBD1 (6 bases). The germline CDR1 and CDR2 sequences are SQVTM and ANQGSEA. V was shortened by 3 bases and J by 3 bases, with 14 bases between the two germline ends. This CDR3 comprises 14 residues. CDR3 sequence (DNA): TGCAGCGTTGAGGAATCCGGGGGGCACTATGGCTACACCTTC. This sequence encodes CSVEESGGHYGYTF.

The CDR3 coding sequence is TGCAGTGCCCGACGGGCGGGAGGGCCCTTTGGGGAGCAGTACTTC. The encoded protein is CSARRAGGPFGEQYF. This chain joins TRBV20-1 and TRBJ2-7, with TRBD2 matching 9 bases. Germline CDR1 reads DFQATT; CDR2 reads SNEGSKA (reference sequence). The junction had 16 bases not matched to a gene; V was cut back by 6 bases and J by 7 bases. This CDR3 region has 15 residues.

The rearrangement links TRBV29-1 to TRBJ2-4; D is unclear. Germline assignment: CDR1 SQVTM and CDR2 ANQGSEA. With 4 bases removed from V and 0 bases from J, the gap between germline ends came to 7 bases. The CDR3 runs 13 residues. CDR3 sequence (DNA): TGCAGCGTTGTTCTACTAGCCAAAAACATTCAGTACTTC. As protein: CSVVLLAKNIQYF.

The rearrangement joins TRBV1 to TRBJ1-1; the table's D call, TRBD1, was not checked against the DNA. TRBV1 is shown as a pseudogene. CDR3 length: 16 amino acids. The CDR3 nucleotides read TGCACCAGCAGCCTCCCGGCAGGGGATTGTGGAAATGAAGCTTTCTTT. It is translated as CTSSLPAGDCGNEAFF.

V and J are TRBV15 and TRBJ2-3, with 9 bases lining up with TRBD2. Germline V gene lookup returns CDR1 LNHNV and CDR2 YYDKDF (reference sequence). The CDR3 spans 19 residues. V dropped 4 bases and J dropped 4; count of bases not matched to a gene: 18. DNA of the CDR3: TGTGCCACCAGCAAGCCCAGGACTAGCGCGGCAAAGAGTGCAGATACGCAGTATTTT. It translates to CATSKPRTSAAKSADTQYF. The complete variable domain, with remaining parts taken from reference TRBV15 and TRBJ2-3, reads DAMVIQNPRYQVTQFGKPVTLSCSQTLNHNVMYWYQQKSSQAPKLLFHYYDKDFNNEADTPDNFQSRRPNTSFCFLDIRSPGLGDTAMYLCATSKPRTSAAKSADTQYFGPGTRLTVL.

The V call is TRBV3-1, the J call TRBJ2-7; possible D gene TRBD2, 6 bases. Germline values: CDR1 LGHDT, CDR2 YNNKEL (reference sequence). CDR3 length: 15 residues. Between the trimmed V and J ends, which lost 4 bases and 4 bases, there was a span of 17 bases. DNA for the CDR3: TGTGCCAGCAGCCCATTGCGGGGACTCGAATACGAGCAGTACTTC. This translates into CASSPLRGLEYEQYF.

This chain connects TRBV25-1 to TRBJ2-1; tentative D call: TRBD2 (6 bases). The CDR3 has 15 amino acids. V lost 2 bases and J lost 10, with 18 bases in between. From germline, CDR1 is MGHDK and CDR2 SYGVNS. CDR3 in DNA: TGTGCCAGCAGTGAACCCGGGACTCGAAGTCAGGAGCAGTTCTTC. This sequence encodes CASSEPGTRSQEQFF.

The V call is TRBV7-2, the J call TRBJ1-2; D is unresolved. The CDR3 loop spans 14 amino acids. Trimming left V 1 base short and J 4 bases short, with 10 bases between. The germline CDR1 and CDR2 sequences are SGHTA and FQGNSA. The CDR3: CASSLDRSGYGYTF. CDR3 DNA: TGTGCCAGCAGCTTAGACAGATCGGGCTATGGCTACACCTTC.

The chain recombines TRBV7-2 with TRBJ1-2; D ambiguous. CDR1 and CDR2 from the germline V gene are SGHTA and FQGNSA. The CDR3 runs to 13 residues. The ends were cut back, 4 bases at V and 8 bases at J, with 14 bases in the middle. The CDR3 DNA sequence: TGTGCCAGCAGCTCGTCCTCTAGGAGCGGCTACACCTTC. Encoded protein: CASSSSSRSGYTF.

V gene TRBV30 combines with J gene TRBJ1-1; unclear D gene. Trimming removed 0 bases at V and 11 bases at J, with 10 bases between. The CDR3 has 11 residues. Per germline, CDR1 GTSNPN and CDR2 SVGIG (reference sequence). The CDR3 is CAWSVVPAAFF. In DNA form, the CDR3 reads TGTGCCTGGAGTGTAGTGCCTGCGGCTTTCTTT. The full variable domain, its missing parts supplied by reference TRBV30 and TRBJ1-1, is SQTIHQWPATLVQPVGSPLSLECTVEGTSNPNLYWYRQAAGRGLQLLFYSVGIGQISSEVPQNLSASRPQDRQFILSSKKLLLSDSGFYLCAWSVVPAAFFGQGTRLTVV.

The CDR3 loop is CASSQIQGNTEAFF. The CDR3 DNA is TGTGCCAGCAGCCAAATACAGGGGAACACTGAAGCTTTCTTT. This chain uses TRBV3-1 with TRBJ1-1; maybe TRBD1 (6 bases). Germline CDR1 is LGHDT and CDR2 is YNNKEL (reference sequence). The length of the CDR3 is 14 residues. Trimming left V 2 bases short and J 1 base short, with 8 bases between.

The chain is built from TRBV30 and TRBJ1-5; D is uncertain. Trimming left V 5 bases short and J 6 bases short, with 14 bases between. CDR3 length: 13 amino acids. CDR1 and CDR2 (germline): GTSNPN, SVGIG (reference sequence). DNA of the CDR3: TGTGCCTGGGAAACAGCCGGCGGTCAGCCCCAGCATTTT. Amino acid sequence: CAWETAGGQPQHF.

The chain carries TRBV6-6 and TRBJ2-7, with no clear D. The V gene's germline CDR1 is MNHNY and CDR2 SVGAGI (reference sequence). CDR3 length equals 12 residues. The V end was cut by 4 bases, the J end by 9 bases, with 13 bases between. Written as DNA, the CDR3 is TGTGCCAGCAGTTCCCCCGTTTATGGGCAGTACTTC. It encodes CASSSPVYGQYF.

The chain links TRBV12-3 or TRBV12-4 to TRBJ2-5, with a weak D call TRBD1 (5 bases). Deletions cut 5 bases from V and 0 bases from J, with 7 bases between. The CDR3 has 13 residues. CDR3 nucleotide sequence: TGTGCCAGCAGTGGGGCAGACCAAGAGACCCAGTACTTC. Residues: CASSGADQETQYF.

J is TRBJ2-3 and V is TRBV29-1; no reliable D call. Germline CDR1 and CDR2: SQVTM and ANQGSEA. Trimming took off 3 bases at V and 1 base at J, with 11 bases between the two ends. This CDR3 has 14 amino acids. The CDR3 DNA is TGCAGCGTTGACCGCGTTACGGGCACAGATACGCAGTATTTT. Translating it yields CSVDRVTGTDTQYF.

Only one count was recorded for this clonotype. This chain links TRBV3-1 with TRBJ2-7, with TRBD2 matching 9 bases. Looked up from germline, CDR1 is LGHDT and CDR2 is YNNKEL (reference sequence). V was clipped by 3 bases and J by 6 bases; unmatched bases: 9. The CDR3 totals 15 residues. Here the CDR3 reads CASSHPTSGPLEQYF. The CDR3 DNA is TGTGCCAGCAGCCACCCGACTAGCGGACCCCTCGAGCAGTACTTC.

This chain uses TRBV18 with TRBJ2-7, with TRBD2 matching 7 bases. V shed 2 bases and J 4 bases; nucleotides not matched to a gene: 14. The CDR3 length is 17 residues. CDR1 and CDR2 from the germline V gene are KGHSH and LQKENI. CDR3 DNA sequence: TGTGCCAGCTCACCAGAGCTGCCTGGAGGGAGGGCTTACGAGCAGTACTTC. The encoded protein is CASSPELPGGRAYEQYF.

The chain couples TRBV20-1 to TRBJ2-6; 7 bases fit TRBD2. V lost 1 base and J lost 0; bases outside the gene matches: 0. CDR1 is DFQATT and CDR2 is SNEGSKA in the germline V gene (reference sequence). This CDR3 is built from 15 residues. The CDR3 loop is CSARGGGSGANVLTF. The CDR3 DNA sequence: TGCAGTGCTAGAGGGGGGGGCTCTGGGGCCAACGTCCTGACTTTC.

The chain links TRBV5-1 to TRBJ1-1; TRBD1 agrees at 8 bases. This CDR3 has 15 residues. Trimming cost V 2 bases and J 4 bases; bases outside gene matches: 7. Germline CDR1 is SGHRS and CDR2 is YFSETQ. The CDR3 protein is CASSFSRGLGTEAFF. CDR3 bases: TGCGCCAGCAGCTTTTCCAGGGGGCTCGGCACTGAAGCTTTCTTT.

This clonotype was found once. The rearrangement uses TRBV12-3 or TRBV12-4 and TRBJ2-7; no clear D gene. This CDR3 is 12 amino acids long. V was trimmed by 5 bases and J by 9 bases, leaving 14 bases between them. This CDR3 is CASSHRFWGQYF. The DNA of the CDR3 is TGTGCCAGCAGTCACAGATTTTGGGGGCAGTACTTC.

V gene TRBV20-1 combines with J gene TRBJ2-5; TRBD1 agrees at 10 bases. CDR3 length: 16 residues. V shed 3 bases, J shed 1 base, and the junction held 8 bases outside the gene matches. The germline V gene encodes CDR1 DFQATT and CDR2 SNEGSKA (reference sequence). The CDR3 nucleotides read TGCAGTGCTAGTAGGGACAGGGGCCGTTCCCAAGAGACCCAGTACTTC. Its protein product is CSASRDRGRSQETQYF.

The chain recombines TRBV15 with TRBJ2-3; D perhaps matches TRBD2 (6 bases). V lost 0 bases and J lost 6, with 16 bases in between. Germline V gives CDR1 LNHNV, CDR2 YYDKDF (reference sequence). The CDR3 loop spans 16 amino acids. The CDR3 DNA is TGTGCCACCAGCAGAGATAAGGGAGGTTTACGGGATACGCAGTATTTT. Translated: CATSRDKGGLRDTQYF.

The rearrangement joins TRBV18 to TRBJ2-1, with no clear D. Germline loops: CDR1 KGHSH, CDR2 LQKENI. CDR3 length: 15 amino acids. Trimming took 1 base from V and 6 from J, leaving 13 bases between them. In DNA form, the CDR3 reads TGTGCCAGCTCACCACTCGGAAACCTGGGCAATGAGCAGTTCTTC. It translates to CASSPLGNLGNEQFF. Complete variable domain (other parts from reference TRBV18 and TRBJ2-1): NAGVMQNPRHLVRRRGQEARLRCSPMKGHSHVYWYRQLPEEGLKFMVYLQKENIIDESGMPKERFSAEFPKEGPSILRIQQVVRGDSAAYFCASSPLGNLGNEQFFGPGTRLTVL.

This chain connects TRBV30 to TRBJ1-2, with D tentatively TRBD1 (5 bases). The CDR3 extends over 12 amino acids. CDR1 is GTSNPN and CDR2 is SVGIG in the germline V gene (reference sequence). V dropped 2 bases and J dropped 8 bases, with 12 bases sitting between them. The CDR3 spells CAWSHRSEGYTF. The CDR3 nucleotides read TGTGCCTGGAGTCACAGGTCGGAAGGCTACACCTTC.